The entry that follows covers one TCR beta chain sequence. Antigen specificity is unknown. Reanalyzing the 5' RACE reads, TCRdb keeps one entry per CDR3 protein, without DNA. The data include 400,000 or so distinct CDR3 sequences; the top ten clones carry around 10%. This entry comes from a study of T cells expressing NK-cell markers. Findings and limits, study-wide: Where several donors were concerned, these clonotypes also led the CD3+CD56-NKG2C+ fraction.

The sample taken for sequencing was blood T cells: a sorted CD56 or NKG2C T cell subset, CD4+ or CD8+ T cells, or bulk PBMC T cells (not recorded which). The sequence derives from a woman aged 45-60 years in good health.

CDR3: CSVEEGAYEQYF. This chain connects TRBV29-1 to TRBJ2-7. CDR3 length equals 12 residues. Germline lookup yields CDR1 SQVTM and CDR2 ANQGSEA.